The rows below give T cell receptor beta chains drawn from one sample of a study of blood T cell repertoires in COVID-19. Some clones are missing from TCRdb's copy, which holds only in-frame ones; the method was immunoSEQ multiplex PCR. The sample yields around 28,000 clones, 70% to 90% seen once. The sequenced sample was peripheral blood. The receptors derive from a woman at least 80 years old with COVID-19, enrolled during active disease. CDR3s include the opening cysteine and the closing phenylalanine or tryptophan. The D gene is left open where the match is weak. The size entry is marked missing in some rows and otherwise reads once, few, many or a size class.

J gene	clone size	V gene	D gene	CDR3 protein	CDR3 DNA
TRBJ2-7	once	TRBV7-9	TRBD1	CASSPSTGVLLEQYF	TGTGCCAGCAGCCCATCGACAGGGGTCCTATTAGAGCAGTACTTC
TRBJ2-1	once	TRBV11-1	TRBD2	CASSRSGGAGEQFF	TGTGCCAGCAGCCGAAGCGGGGGGGCTGGTGAGCAGTTCTTC
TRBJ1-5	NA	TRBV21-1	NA	CASSKVRGKGPQGAHQPQHF	TGTGCCAGCAGCAAAGTAAGAGGTAAGGGACCCCAGGGGGCCCATCAGCCCCAGCATTTT
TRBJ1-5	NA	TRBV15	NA	CATSRGDSPLSNQPQHF	TGTGCCACCAGCAGAGGAGACAGCCCCCTTAGCAATCAGCCCCAGCATTTT
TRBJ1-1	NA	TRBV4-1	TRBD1	CASSQTGQVDTEAFF	TGCGCCAGCAGCCAGACTGGACAGGTGGACACTGAAGCTTTCTTT
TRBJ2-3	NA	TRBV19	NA	CASSQQGLSTDTQYF	TGTGCCAGTAGTCAACAGGGCCTTAGCACAGATACGCAGTATTTT
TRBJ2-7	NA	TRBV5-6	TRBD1	CASSLLGQEVAYEQYF	TGTGCCAGCAGCCTCCTAGGACAGGAGGTTGCCTACGAGCAGTACTTC
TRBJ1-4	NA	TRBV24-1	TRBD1	CATRARTGPNEKLFF	TGTGCCACCAGGGCACGGACAGGACCTAATGAAAAACTGTTTTTT
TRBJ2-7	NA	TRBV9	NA	CASSVAGGPDEQYF	TGTGCCAGCAGCGTAGCCGGGGGGCCAGACGAGCAGTACTTC
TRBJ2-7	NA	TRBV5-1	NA	CASSLAGGSYEQYF	TGCGCCAGCAGCTTGGCGGGGGGCAGCTACGAGCAGTACTTC
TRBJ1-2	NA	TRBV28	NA	CATAGRRLGYTF	TGTGCCACCGCAGGGAGGCGGCTTGGCTACACCTTC
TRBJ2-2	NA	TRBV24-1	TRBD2	CATRASGGANTGELFF	TGTGCCACCAGAGCTAGCGGGGGGGCCAACACCGGGGAGCTGTTTTTT
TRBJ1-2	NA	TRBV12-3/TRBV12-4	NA	CASSLTANYGYTF	TGTGCCAGCAGTTTAACAGCCAACTATGGCTACACCTTC
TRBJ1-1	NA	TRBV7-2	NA	CASSLTRAFF	TGTGCCAGCAGTCTAACTCGGGCTTTCTTT
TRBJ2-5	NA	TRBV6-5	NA	CASSSTGAGETQYF	TGTGCCAGCAGTTCAACAGGGGCGGGGGAGACCCAGTACTTC
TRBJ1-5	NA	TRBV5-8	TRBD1	CASSWADRGGNQPQHF	TGTGCCAGCAGCTGGGCGGACAGGGGGGGCAATCAGCCCCAGCATTTT
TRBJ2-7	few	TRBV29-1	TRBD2	CSVLLAGSTYEQYF	TGCAGCGTTTTATTAGCGGGGAGTACCTACGAGCAGTACTTC
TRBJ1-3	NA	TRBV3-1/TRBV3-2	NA	CASSQAGGGNTIYF	TGTGCCAGCAGCCAAGCCGGAGGAGGAAACACCATATATTTT
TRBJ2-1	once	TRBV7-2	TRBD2	CASSAGGPANEQFF	TGTGCCAGCAGTGCGGGGGGGCCCGCGAATGAGCAGTTCTTC
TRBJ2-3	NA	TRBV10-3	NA	CAISALGAGTDTQYF	TGTGCCATCAGTGCCCTCGGAGCGGGTACAGATACGCAGTATTTT
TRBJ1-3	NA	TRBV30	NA	CAWSVPRVSGNTIYF	TGTGCCTGGAGTGTACCCAGGGTCTCTGGAAACACCATATATTTT
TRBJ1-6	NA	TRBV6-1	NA	CASSEWGTGNSPLHF	TGTGCCAGCAGTGAATGGGGCACTGGGAATTCACCCCTCCACTTT
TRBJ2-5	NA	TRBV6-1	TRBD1	CASSEWGTGTQETQYF	TGTGCCAGCAGTGAGTGGGGGACAGGGACTCAAGAGACCCAGTACTTC
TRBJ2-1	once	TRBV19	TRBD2	CASSIQRGVSYNEQFF	TGTGCCAGTAGTATACAGCGGGGGGTCTCCTACAATGAGCAGTTCTTC
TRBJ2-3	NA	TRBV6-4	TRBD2	CASSSLAGLTDTQYF	TGTGCCAGCAGTTCCTTAGCGGGCCTCACAGATACGCAGTATTTT
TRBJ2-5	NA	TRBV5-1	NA	CASSLGLGGRKQETQYF	TGCGCCAGCAGCTTGGGGTTGGGGGGAAGGAAACAAGAGACCCAGTACTTC
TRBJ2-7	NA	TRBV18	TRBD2	CASSPVPALSGGPSEQYF	TGTGCCAGCTCACCAGTCCCCGCACTTAGCGGGGGGCCCTCCGAGCAGTACTTC
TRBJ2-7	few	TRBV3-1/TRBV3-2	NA	CASSRQATRGPEQYF	TGTGCCAGCAGCCGGCAGGCGACTAGAGGGCCGGAGCAGTACTTC
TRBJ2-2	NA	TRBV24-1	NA	CATSRGGAGELFF	TGTGCCACCAGTCGAGGGGGAGCCGGGGAGCTGTTTTTT
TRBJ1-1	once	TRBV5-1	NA	CASSLQGGGNTEAFF	TGCGCCAGCAGCTTGCAGGGCGGGGGGAACACTGAAGCTTTCTTT
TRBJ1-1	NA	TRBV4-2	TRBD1	CASRQGRDTEAFF	TGTGCCAGTCGACAGGGGAGGGACACTGAAGCTTTCTTT
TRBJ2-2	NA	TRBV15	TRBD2	CATSKGLAGGRTGELFF	TGTGCCACCAGCAAGGGACTAGCGGGGGGCCGGACCGGGGAGCTGTTTTTT
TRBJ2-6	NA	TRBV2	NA	CASNAVSSGANVLTF	TGTGCCAGCAATGCCGTTAGCTCTGGGGCCAACGTCCTGACTTTC
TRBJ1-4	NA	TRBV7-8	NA	CASSLGPGELGLFF	TGTGCCAGCAGCTTGGGGCCGGGGGAATTGGGACTGTTTTTT
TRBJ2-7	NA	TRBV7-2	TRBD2	CASSFTSGGGEQYF	TGTGCCAGCAGCTTTACTAGCGGGGGGGGAGAGCAGTACTTC
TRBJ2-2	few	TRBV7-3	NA	CASSPGTMNTGELFF	TGTGCCAGCAGCCCCGGGACAATGAACACCGGGGAGCTGTTTTTT
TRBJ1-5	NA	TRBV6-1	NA	CASSEGGYGQPQHF	TGTGCCAGCAGTGAAGGAGGGTACGGACAGCCCCAGCATTTT